Presented here are 3 T cell receptor beta chains from one specimen sequenced in a study of blood T cell repertoires in COVID-19. TCRdb keeps only in-frame clones here, not all; method: immunoSEQ multiplex PCR. Of fewer than 20,000 clones in the sample, 75% to 95% were seen once. The sequencing sample was made of peripheral blood. The receptors here all came from a human donor in a cohort sampled during active COVID-19.

Note on this clone: At one end, the junction sequence differs from germline, possibly due to a read error. The J gene is TRBJ2-7, the V gene TRBV2; D call uncertain. The germline V gene has CDR1 SNHLY and CDR2 FYNNEI. The CDR3 length is 11 residues. The CDR3: CASSERRRPSF. The CDR3 nucleotides read TGTGCCAGCAGTGAAAGGAGACGGCCCTCTTTC.

This rearrangement joins TRBV15 to TRBJ2-7, with 7 bases fitting TRBD2. Germline-derived CDR1 and CDR2 are LNHNV and YYDKDF (reference sequence). The CDR3 has 16 amino acids. V was clipped by 0 bases and J by 7 bases; unmatched bases: 12. CDR3 region: CATSRDRAGAVAEQYF. The CDR3 region has the DNA TGTGCCACCAGCAGAGATAGGGCGGGAGCCGTTGCTGAGCAGTACTTC. Supplemented by reference TRBV15 and TRBJ2-7, the full variable domain reads DAMVIQNPRYQVTQFGKPVTLSCSQTLNHNVMYWYQQKSSQAPKLLFHYYDKDFNNEADTPDNFQSRRPNTSFCFLDIRSPGLGDTAMYLCATSRDRAGAVAEQYFGPGTRLTVT.

The chain recombines TRBV19 with TRBJ2-7; 7 bases are shared with TRBD1. Germline CDR1 is LNHDA and CDR2 is SQIVND (reference sequence). V lost 9 bases, J lost 2 bases, and 4 bases stayed unmatched. The length of the CDR3 is 12 residues. CDR3 coding DNA: TGTGCCAGCGGGACAGCAGCCTACGAGCAGTACTTC. Translated, it gives CASGTAAYEQYF.